This TCR beta chain is from a study of blood T cell repertoires in COVID-19. Background on the study: The study drew acute and convalescent COVID-19 samples from the United States, Italy and Spain.

Original processing notes: Estimated nucleated cell counts came from reference gene primer amplification. Measured with immunoSEQ multiplex PCR; TCRdb has only the in-frame clones, and not every one. V and J calls plus clone size are reproduced from that table; the DNA served to infer D and trimming. The sample lists about 210,000 clones, 82% occurring once. The receptor comes from a woman between 65 and 79 years old with COVID-19, enrolled during active disease. The sequencing sample was made of peripheral blood.

Written as DNA, the CDR3 is TGTGCCAGCAGCTTGGCCGGTCGGGAAGGTGGAAACACCATATATTTT. Translated, it gives CASSLAGREGGNTIYF. The genes are TRBV5-4 and TRBJ1-3; D gene unclear. The V gene lost 0 bases and the J gene lost 3 bases, with 13 bases spanning the gap. CDR1 and CDR2 (germline): SGHNT, YYREEE (reference sequence). CDR3 size: 16 residues. The whole variable domain, filled in from reference TRBV5-4 and TRBJ1-3, reads ETGVTQSPTHLIKTRGQQVTLRCSSQSGHNTVSWYQQALGQGPQFIFQYYREEENGRGNFPPRFSGLQFPNYSSELNVNALELDDSALYLCASSLAGREGGNTIYFGEGSWLTVV.